Presented here are 9 T cell receptor beta chains from one specimen sequenced in a study of blood T cells in healthy people across ages. Next came a second PCR, run for about 7 to 12 cycles, which used a sample-barcoded 5' primer along with a J-beta primer mix. Each CDR3 protein is one row after TCRdb ran MiXCR on the 5' RACE reads. In the table there are hundreds of thousands of distinct CDR3 sequences, roughly 60% of which are singletons. The sample taken for sequencing was blood. Source of these receptors: a man aged 30 to 45 in good health.

The chain is built from TRBV11-2 and TRBJ1-6, with TRBD1 as a possible D gene (6 bases). The germline CDR1 and CDR2 sequences are SGHAT and FQNNGV. With 1 base removed from V and 2 bases from J, the gap between germline ends came to 24 bases. The CDR3 covers 21 residues. CDR3 DNA sequence: TGTGCCAGCAGCTTAGGTGCAGTGGGTCGGGCAGGGGAACCCTATAATTCACCCCTCCACTTT. This codes for CASSLGAVGRAGEPYNSPLHF.

CDR3 amino acids: CARGGTASTDTQYF. The CDR3 DNA reads as TGTGCCAGGGGGGGGACAGCAAGCACAGATACGCAGTATTTT. The gene calls are TRBV6-2 or TRBV6-3 and TRBJ2-3; either TRBD1 or TRBD2 may fit D (7 bases each). Germline CDR1 MNHEY, CDR2 SVGEGT. Trimming removed 9 bases at V and 0 bases at J, with 13 bases between. This CDR3 contains 14 residues.

The V and J genes are TRBV7-2 and TRBJ2-3, with TRBD1 identical over 10 bases. The CDR3 sequence is 16 residues long. Trimming removed 1 base from V and 7 bases from J; junction bases left unmatched: 8. Germline CDR1 is SGHTA and CDR2 is FQGNSA. CDR3 nucleotide sequence: TGTGCCAGCAGCTTAGGTCCGGGACAGGGGTGGAATACGCAGTATTTT. It specifies CASSLGPGQGWNTQYF.

The rearrangement uses TRBV6-5 and TRBJ2-1, with D possibly called TRBD1 or TRBD2 (6 bases each). The CDR3 is 13 residues long. Germline V lookup: CDR1 MNHEY, CDR2 SVGAGI. V lost 6 bases to trimming and J lost 9 bases, with 15 bases between them. In nucleotides, the CDR3 is TGTGCCAGCAGCCAGAAGGGGGGACGTGAGCAGTTCTTC. It is translated as CASSQKGGREQFF.

This clonotype has only a few counts. The rearrangement joins TRBV4-2 to TRBJ2-6, with no clear D. Germline V CDR1 and CDR2: LGHNA, YNFKEQ. This CDR3 is 15 amino acids long. V shed 0 bases and J shed 13 bases, with 16 bases lying between them. In DNA, the CDR3 is TGTGCCAGCAGCCAAGAAAATTTGGGTCTAGGGGTCCTGACTTTC. Protein: CASSQENLGLGVLTF.

This clonotype was seen more than once but under ten times. The rearrangement links TRBV10-3 to TRBJ2-5; D remains ambiguous. From germline, CDR1 is ENHRY and CDR2 SYGVKD. V dropped 5 bases and J dropped 0 bases, with 13 bases sitting between them. The CDR3 totals 15 residues. CDR3 residues: CAISKGRWDQETQYF. CDR3 bases: TGTGCCATCAGTAAGGGTCGCTGGGACCAAGAGACCCAGTACTTC.

V gene TRBV12-3 or TRBV12-4 combines with J gene TRBJ2-7; 8 nucleotides agree with TRBD2. The V segment lost 7 bases and the J segment 6 bases; nucleotides outside the gene matches: 11. This CDR3 has 14 residues. CDR3: CASTLAGLGSEQYF. For the CDR3, the DNA is TGTGCCAGCACCTTAGCGGGACTAGGTTCCGAGCAGTACTTC.

The rearrangement uses TRBV4-1 and TRBJ2-3; D is perhaps TRBD1 or TRBD2 (5 bases each). V was clipped by 0 bases and J by 7 bases, with 23 bases between them. The CDR3 runs 18 residues. Germline-derived CDR1 and CDR2 are MGHRA and YSYEKL. The CDR3 nucleotides read TGCGCCAGCAGCCAAGAGGGAATTAGAGGACTGGGGACGAATACGCAGTATTTT. Translation gives CASSQEGIRGLGTNTQYF.

Only one count was recorded for this clonotype. The gene calls are TRBV7-6 and TRBJ2-5; possibly TRBD1 for D (5 bases). Germline V gene sequence: CDR1 SGHVS, CDR2 FNYEAQ. This CDR3 comprises 15 residues. V was clipped by 5 bases and J by 0 bases, with 13 bases between them. CDR3 coding DNA: TGTGCCAGCAGCCCCAAGGCAGGGTACCAAGAGACCCAGTACTTC. This encodes CASSPKAGYQETQYF.